This TCR beta chain was captured by sequencing in a study of shared clonotypes between healthy human individuals. Study-level findings and limits: Investigators collected only blood, and repertoires in tissues likely differ.

A word on this clone: Antigen unknown.

Germline trimming cut 3 bases from V and 6 bases from J; bases unmatched to any gene: 5. The CDR3 covers 14 residues. The germline V gene has CDR1 SGHDN and CDR2 FVKESK. Method: immunoSEQ multiplex PCR; TCRdb's copy keeps in-frame clones and lacks some. The table has about 480,000 clones, about 80% seen once; the top ten hold approximately 13%. The sequenced sample consisted of PBMCs. This chain links TRBV14 with TRBJ2-1; 7 bases are shared with TRBD2. This receptor was identified in a woman aged 35 to 49 in good health. Some clones in this sample may be carry-over from other donors' samples. The CDR3 DNA reads as TGTGCCAGCAGCCACGGGGGAGGGCCCAATGAGCAGTTCTTC. Encoded protein: CASSHGGGPNEQFF. Full variable domain (missing parts from reference TRBV14 and TRBJ2-1): EAGVTQFPSHSVIEKGQTVTLRCDPISGHDNLYWYRRVMGKEIKFLLHFVKESKQDESGMPNNRFLAERTGGTYSTLKVQPAELEDSGVYFCASSHGGGPNEQFFGPGTRLTVL.